This T cell receptor (beta chain) was recorded in a study of CD8+ T cells in alopecia areata. Once RNA had been extracted, it was reverse transcribed into cDNA to act as the sequencing template. The method was immunoSEQ multiplex PCR; TCRdb's version includes in-frame clones alone and lacks a portion of them. The repertoire holds 200,000 to 250,000 clones, with around two fifths as singletons. Treatment noted: oral pan-JAK inhibitor, 5-10 mg twice daily. From germline, CDR1 is SGHRS and CDR2 YFSETQ. Trimming removed 1 base from V and 5 bases from J, with 10 bases in between. This CDR3 region has 13 residues. Study outcomes and limitations: Scalp sequencing also captures normal skin's resident alphabeta T cells.

This clone has only a few counts. What it binds is not known. The sequence came from a human donor with alopecia areata. V is TRBV5-1 and J is TRBJ2-7; D is uncertain. This specimen was CD4+ T cells sorted from blood, taken around week 31, from a patient treated with tofacitinib. The CDR3 protein is CASSLPTKDEQYF. CDR3 nucleotide sequence: TGCGCCAGCAGCTTGCCGACCAAGGACGAGCAGTACTTC.